The 24 T cell receptor beta chains in this list originate from one sample, sequenced in a study of cytomegalovirus exposure and HLA in healthy donors (dated by TCRdb to about 2017). Library method: the immunoSEQ multiplex PCR assay. The multiplex PCR relied on a mix of 60 forward primers for TCR Vbeta segments and 13 reverse primers for TCR Jbeta segments. Sourced from immuneACCESS, this table was stored by TCRdb with only in-frame sequences that have V and J called. A share of the clones is absent; for the studies checked, an unresolved V gene accounts for under half, and the remainder has no known explanation. This sample gives roughly 30,000 clones in total; around nine tenths of them show up just once. The ten largest clones take up around 3% of the sample. Sample: PBMCs. The receptors come from a boy aged 5 to 17 in good health and CMV-seronegative.

This chain joins TRBV6-5 and TRBJ2-3, with a tentative D call TRBD2 (6 bases). This CDR3 comprises 14 residues. Germline V gene lookup returns CDR1 MNHEY and CDR2 SVGAGI. V was shortened by 5 bases and J by 4 bases, with 13 bases between the two germline ends. The CDR3 reads CASSGGGAPDTQYF. In nucleotides, the CDR3 is TGTGCCAGCAGTGGTGGCGGGGCGCCAGATACGCAGTATTTT.

The CDR3 loop reads CASSSRGEHEQYF. The CDR3 nucleotides are TGCGCCAGCAGCAGCAGGGGCGAGCACGAGCAGTACTTC. The chain recombines TRBV5-1 with TRBJ2-7, with TRBD1 as a possible D gene (6 bases). Germline-derived CDR1 and CDR2 are SGHRS and YFSETQ. The CDR3 is 13 amino acids. The ends were cut back, 4 bases at V and 5 bases at J, with 13 bases in the middle.

This chain connects TRBV5-8 to TRBJ2-3; possible D gene TRBD2, 6 bases. V dropped 3 bases and J dropped 0 bases, with 8 bases sitting between them. Per germline, CDR1 SGHTS and CDR2 YDEGEE. This CDR3 has 14 amino acids. The DNA for the CDR3 is TGTGCCAGCAGCTCCGGGACTAGCACAGATACGCAGTATTTT. It translates to CASSSGTSTDTQYF.

The V call is TRBV18, the J call TRBJ1-6; no clear D gene. Per germline, CDR1 KGHSH and CDR2 LQKENI. V dropped 2 bases and J dropped 5 bases, with 10 bases sitting between them. This CDR3 contains 15 residues. The CDR3 loop is CASSPAGADNSPLHF. The CDR3 bases are TGTGCCAGCTCACCAGCGGGCGCGGATAATTCACCCCTCCACTTT. Based on the CDR3 plus reference TRBV18 and TRBJ1-6, the full variable domain is NAGVMQNPRHLVRRRGQEARLRCSPMKGHSHVYWYRQLPEEGLKFMVYLQKENIIDESGMPKERFSAEFPKEGPSILRIQQVVRGDSAAYFCASSPAGADNSPLHFGNGTRLTVT.

The chain carries TRBV4-1 and TRBJ1-6; TRBD1 is a possible D gene (5 bases). Germline V gene lookup returns CDR1 MGHRA and CDR2 YSYEKL. Trimming stripped 2 bases from V and 5 bases from J, with 10 bases between. The length of the CDR3 is 15 residues. CDR3 sequence (DNA): TGCGCCAGCAGCCAAACAGGAGTTAATAATTCACCCCTCCACTTT. Protein product: CASSQTGVNNSPLHF.

The V and J genes are TRBV11-3 and TRBJ2-7, with D perhaps matching TRBD2 (6 bases). Germline V lookup: CDR1 SGHNT, CDR2 YENEEA. The germline V and J ends were trimmed by 5 bases and 3 bases, with 17 bases remaining between them. The CDR3 runs to 15 residues. The CDR3 loop is CASSPWRGRNYEQYF. DNA of the CDR3: TGTGCCAGCAGCCCATGGCGGGGTCGGAACTACGAGCAGTACTTC.

The genes are TRBV2 and TRBJ2-5; TRBD1 agrees at 8 bases. There are 13 residues in the CDR3. Per the germline V gene, CDR1 is SNHLY and CDR2 is FYNNEI. V lost 8 bases, J lost 1 base, and 3 bases stayed unmatched. The CDR3 loop is CASLDRGQETQYF. CDR3 nucleotides: TGTGCCAGCCTTGACAGGGGCCAAGAGACCCAGTACTTC.

The J gene is TRBJ2-1, the V gene TRBV27, with 8 bases that match TRBD1. V shed 6 bases and J 2 bases; nucleotides not matched to a gene: 9. The CDR3 spans 16 residues. CDR1 MNHEY and CDR2 SMNVEV come from the germline V gene (reference sequence). CDR3 in DNA: TGTGCCAGCAGCGGGACCGGGACAGGCACCTACAATGAGCAGTTCTTC. This gives the protein CASSGTGTGTYNEQFF.

Concerning this clone: An end of the junction differs from the germline gene, which may be a read error. As DNA, the CDR3 is TGTTCCAGCAGCCTATCGAAGGGACAGGACGCCTATGGCTACACCTTC. Residues: CSSSLSKGQDAYGYTF. This chain links TRBV7-9 with TRBJ1-2; 8 nucleotides align to TRBD1. CDR1 is SEHNR, CDR2 FQNEAQ, per germline (reference sequence). The CDR3 runs to 16 residues.

V and J are TRBV9 and TRBJ2-5; a possible D gene is TRBD2 (7 bases). With the DNA end fitting TRBJ2-7 better, the J assignment may be wrong. The CDR3 has 15 residues. CDR1 and CDR2 (germline): SGDLS, YYNGEE. For the CDR3, the DNA is TGTGCCAGCAGCGTAGAAGGGGGGGCCGTGGACGAGCAGTACTTC. Its translation is CASSVEGGAVDEQYF.

The chain couples TRBV2 to TRBJ2-3, with 9 bases aligning to TRBD1. The CDR3 consists of 14 residues. The ends lost 5 bases at V and 4 bases at J; junction bases unmatched: 4. Looked up from germline, CDR1 is SNHLY and CDR2 is FYNNEI. The CDR3 DNA sequence: TGTGCCAGCAGTTTGGACAGGGGATCAGATACGCAGTATTTT. Protein sequence: CASSLDRGSDTQYF. Supplemented by reference TRBV2 and TRBJ2-3, the full variable domain reads EPEVTQTPSHQVTQMGQEVILRCVPISNHLYFYWYRQILGQKVEFLVSFYNNEISEKSEIFDDQFSVERPDGSNFTLKIRSTKLEDSAMYFCASSLDRGSDTQYFGPGTRLTVL.

The chain employs TRBV27 and TRBJ2-2; perhaps TRBD2 as D (5 bases). This CDR3 has 14 residues. The ends were cut back, 1 base at V and 7 bases at J, with 10 bases in the middle. CDR1 MNHEY and CDR2 SMNVEV come from the germline V gene (reference sequence). The CDR3, as DNA: TGTGCCAGCAGTTTATACGGGGAAGGCGGGGAGCTGTTTTTT. It encodes CASSLYGEGGELFF.

The chain carries TRBV7-3 and TRBJ2-3, with D possibly being TRBD2 (5 bases). V lost 2 bases and J 4 bases, leaving 13 bases between the germline ends. The CDR3 spans 15 residues. Germline V gene data show CDR1 as SGHTA and CDR2 as FQGTGA. CDR3 protein: CASSLGVGDSDTQYF. The CDR3 DNA reads TGTGCCAGCAGCTTAGGGGTGGGAGACTCAGATACGCAGTATTTT. The variable domain in full, completed from reference TRBV7-3 and TRBJ2-3, reads GAGVSQTPSNKVTEKGKYVELRCDPISGHTALYWYRQSLGQGPEFLIYFQGTGAADDSGLPNDRFFAVRPEGSVSTLKIQRTERGDSAVYLCASSLGVGDSDTQYFGPGTRLTVL.

Written as DNA, the CDR3 is TGTGCCAGCAGCTTAGCTGTACTTAACTATGGCTACACCTTC. Translation gives CASSLAVLNYGYTF. V and J are TRBV7-2 and TRBJ1-2; no definite D call. The germline V gene has CDR1 SGHTA and CDR2 FQGNSA. Trimming took off 0 bases at V and 1 base at J, with 6 bases between the two ends. This CDR3 has 14 residues.

A single count supports this clone. The chain is built from TRBV29-1 and TRBJ2-2; no clear D gene. The CDR3 totals 10 residues. Germline CDR1 reads SQVTM; CDR2 reads ANQGSEA. Between the trimmed V and J ends, which lost 6 bases and 11 bases, there was a span of 10 bases. The CDR3 here is CSVLERELFF. CDR3 nucleotide sequence: TGCAGCGTGCTGGAGAGAGAGCTGTTTTTT.

The chain uses TRBV20-1 and TRBJ1-2; D is unclear. With 3 bases removed from V and 13 bases from J, the gap between germline ends came to 12 bases. The germline CDR1 and CDR2 sequences are DFQATT and SNEGSKA (reference sequence). The CDR3 is 10 residues long. The CDR3 bases are TGCAGTGCTAGTGTCAAGAGTTCCACCTTC. Residues: CSASVKSSTF.

The rearrangement joins TRBV7-2 to TRBJ2-7, with a possible D match to TRBD2 (6 bases). Germline V CDR1 and CDR2: SGHTA, FQGNSA. V was pared by 1 base and J by 0 bases, with 7 bases between. The CDR3 spans 14 residues. Here the CDR3 reads CASSLGGDSYEQYF. CDR3 bases: TGTGCCAGCAGCTTAGGCGGGGACTCCTACGAGCAGTACTTC.

This rearrangement joins TRBV5-1 to TRBJ2-7; 15 bases are shared with TRBD2. The CDR3 totals 16 residues. With V trimmed by 4 bases and J by 7 bases, 9 bases remained unmatched. Germline-derived CDR1 and CDR2 are SGHRS and YFSETQ. The CDR3 DNA is TGCGCCAGCAGCCGGACTAGCGGGGGGGCCCGGGGTGAGCAGTACTTC. Translated: CASSRTSGGARGEQYF. Combining the CDR3 with reference TRBV5-1 and TRBJ2-7 gives the whole variable domain KAGVTQTPRYLIKTRGQQVTLSCSPISGHRSVSWYQQTPGQGLQFLFEYFSETQRNKGNFPGRFSGRQFSNSRSEMNVSTLELGDSALYLCASSRTSGGARGEQYFGPGTRLTVT.

The V and J genes are TRBV10-2 and TRBJ1-1, with D unresolved. V lost 8 bases, J lost 7 bases, and 11 bases lay in between. Germline V lookup: CDR1 WSHSY, CDR2 SAAADI. This CDR3 spans 11 amino acids. The CDR3 nucleotides read TGCGCCAGCCTGACGGGGTTTGAAGCTTTCTTT. Translation: CASLTGFEAFF.

This clone is a singleton in its sample. The rearrangement uses TRBV7-9 and TRBJ1-2, with TRBD1 identical over 7 bases. Germline V gives CDR1 SEHNR, CDR2 FQNEAQ (reference sequence). V dropped 1 base and J dropped 3; count of bases not matched to a gene: 14. The CDR3 length is 18 residues. CDR3 amino acids: CASSLDLADRPGDYGYTF. The CDR3 nucleotides are TGTGCCAGCAGCTTAGACCTTGCGGACAGGCCGGGGGACTATGGCTACACCTTC.

The rearrangement joins TRBV7-2 to TRBJ2-5; D not resolved. V lost 1 base to trimming and J lost 5 bases, with 11 bases between them. Germline CDR1 and CDR2: SGHTA and FQGNSA. CDR3 size: 14 residues. CDR3 protein: CASSLVSMSETQYF. Written as DNA, the CDR3 is TGTGCCAGCAGCTTAGTTAGTATGTCGGAGACCCAGTACTTC.

The chain couples TRBV7-2 to TRBJ2-7; TRBD1 aligns across 9 bases. The germline CDR1 and CDR2 sequences are SGHTA and FQGNSA. V lost 2 bases to trimming and J lost 0 bases; unmatched junction nucleotides: 8. The length of the CDR3 is 17 residues. This CDR3 reads CASSLSLGQGSSYEQYF. CDR3 coding DNA: TGTGCCAGCAGCTTAAGCTTGGGACAGGGAAGCTCCTACGAGCAGTACTTC.

The table lists this clone with a few counts. This sequence joins TRBV9 and TRBJ2-1; 7 bases align to TRBD2. Germline CDR1 reads SGDLS; CDR2 reads YYNGEE. The CDR3 sequence is 13 residues long. With V trimmed by 7 bases and J by 5 bases, 6 bases remained unmatched. The CDR3 sequence is CASGGEENNEQFF. CDR3 nucleotides: TGTGCCAGCGGGGGGGAGGAAAACAATGAGCAGTTCTTC. Combining the CDR3 with reference TRBV9 and TRBJ2-1 gives the whole variable domain DSGVTQTPKHLITATGQRVTLRCSPRSGDLSVYWYQQSLDQGLQFLIQYYNGEERAKGNILERFSAQQFPDLHSELNLSSLELGDSALYFCASGGEENNEQFFGPGTRLTVL.

This clone occurred once. The chain couples TRBV30 to TRBJ2-5; weak D call: TRBD2 (5 bases). V lost 4 bases, J lost 0 bases, and 9 bases lay in between. The CDR3 is 13 residues long. Germline V gives CDR1 GTSNPN, CDR2 SVGIG (reference sequence). CDR3 sequence: CAWTRTDQETQYF. CDR3 DNA sequence: TGTGCCTGGACGAGGACTGACCAAGAGACCCAGTACTTC.